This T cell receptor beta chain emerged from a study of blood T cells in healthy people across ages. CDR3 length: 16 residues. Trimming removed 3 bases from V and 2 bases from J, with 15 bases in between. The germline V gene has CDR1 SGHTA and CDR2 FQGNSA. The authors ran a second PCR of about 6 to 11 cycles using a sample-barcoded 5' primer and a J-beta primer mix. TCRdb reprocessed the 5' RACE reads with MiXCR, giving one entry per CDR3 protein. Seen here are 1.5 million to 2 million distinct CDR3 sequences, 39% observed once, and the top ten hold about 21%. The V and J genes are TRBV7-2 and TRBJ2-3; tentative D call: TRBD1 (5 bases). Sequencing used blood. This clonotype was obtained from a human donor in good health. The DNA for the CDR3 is TGTGCCAGCAGCTTGAACCAGGGTGGATTCACAGATACGCAGTATTTT. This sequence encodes CASSLNQGGFTDTQYF.